This T cell receptor beta chain was obtained from a study of T cell repertoires in cytomegalovirus infection (dated by TCRdb to the late 2010s). Study-level background: Donor HLA type was relevant to the analysis, as public TCR beta signatures indicated carriage of CMV infection together with the matching HLA type.

This clonotype has at least ten counts. The antigen it recognizes is unknown. No much larger clone is present one base from it, and per-base qualities are unavailable. Data came from an Illumina HiSeq 1500. TCRdb passed the public sequencing reads through fastp at Q25 and MiXCR, retaining productive beta sequences. Here each entry gathers all rows of one CDR3 protein and keeps the most common genes and DNA. For this sample the table gives roughly 500,000 distinct CDR3 sequences, of which about 15% were detected only once. The top ten constitute 20% to 30% of the sample. The paper's findings and limits, for the study overall: Cumulative frequency of public TCR beta family members discriminated carriers of CMV infection plus the relevant HLA type in this cohort and an independent roughly 330-donor cohort. The ex vivo response was dominated by HLA-C-restricted CMV-specific TCR beta clonotypes, and the single most frequent clonotype in two of eight donors was supplied by these HLA-C-restricted clonotypes.

The germline V gene (reference sequence) yields SEHNR for CDR1 and FQNEAQ for CDR2. V gives up 1 base and J gives up 0 bases, and the segment between their germline ends measures 5 bases. The CDR3, cysteine through phenylalanine, is 14 amino acids long. Kept here is only the CDR3 DNA, which spans 42 bases and is read in frame from base 1. Rearrangement joined TRBV7-9 to TRBJ2-3, with an unclear D gene assignment. Sequences were obtained from CD8+ T cells from PBMCs. The TCR comes from a human donor in good health (CMV status not recorded). Some clones in this sample may be carry-over from other donors' samples. The sequenced DNA is TGTGCCAGCAGCTTAGACGGCAGCACAGATACGCAGTATTTT. It codes for CASSLDGSTDTQYF.